A selection of T cell receptor beta chains follows, all from one sample in a study of identifying expanded T cells in peripheral blood. Profiling relied on immunoSEQ multiplex PCR, and the TCRdb table lists in-frame clones only, not all of them. This sample has fewer than 80,000 clones; approximately 83% occur once, and the top ten carry over 15%. What was sequenced was blood. The receptor set was obtained from a person aged 18 to 70 in good health. The CDR3 runs from the conserved cysteine through the conserved F or W. Size values are once, few and many counts, or a class for expanded clones, and some rows have none.

NA	TRBV5-1	CASSFPVDSYNEQFF
NA	TRBV7-8	CASSLGRGDNQPQHF
NA	TRBV5-5	CASSPWGGFGNQPQHF
NA	TRBV28	CASSYRQGRHYGYTF
NA	TRBV9	CASSPEPGELFF
NA	TRBV2	CASHPGGIGDTQYF
NA	TRBV5-1	CASSLTSGGREETQYF
few	TRBV10-2	CASTAKRGEQFF
NA	TRBV4-1	CASSQEKGLLSPLHF
NA	TRBV19	CASRTVGLEFGEQYF
few	TRBV14	CASSQGSTDTQYF
NA	TRBV30	CAWGARSGYNEQFF
NA	TRBV27	CASSLRTGVGEKLFF
NA	TRBV5-4	CASSLGLANEKLFF
NA	TRBV30	CAWSVKNRAALNEAFF
NA	TRBV11-2	CASSFTFGANVLTF
NA	TRBV30	CACFMATQTGRSGNTIYF
NA	TRBV4-1	CASSQDPVTPAQYF
NA	TRBV18	CASSPPYGNDGYTF
NA	TRBV27	CASSLLQGKSYGYTF